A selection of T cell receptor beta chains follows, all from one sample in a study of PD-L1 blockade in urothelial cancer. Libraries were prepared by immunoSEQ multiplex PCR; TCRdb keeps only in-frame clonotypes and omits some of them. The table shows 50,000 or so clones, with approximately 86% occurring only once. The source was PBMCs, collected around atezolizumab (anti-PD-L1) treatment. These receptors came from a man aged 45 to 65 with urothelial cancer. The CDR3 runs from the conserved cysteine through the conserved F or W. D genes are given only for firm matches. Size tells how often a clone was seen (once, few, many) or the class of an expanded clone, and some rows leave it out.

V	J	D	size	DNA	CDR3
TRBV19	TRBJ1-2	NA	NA	TGTGCCACCACGAGGGGGGGCAGCTATGGCTACACCTTC	CATTRGGSYGYTF
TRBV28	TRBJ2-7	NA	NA	TGTGCCAGCAGTCCGACAGGCTTGGAGCAGTACTTC	CASSPTGLEQYF
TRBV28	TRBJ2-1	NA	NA	TGTGCCAGCAGTTTAGGAGGCGGCTATCAGTTCTTC	CASSLGGGYQFF
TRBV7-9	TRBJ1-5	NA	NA	TGTGCCAGCAGCTTAGGCGACAGGTACAATCAGCCCCAGCATTTT	CASSLGDRYNQPQHF
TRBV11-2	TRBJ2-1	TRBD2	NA	TGTGCCAGCAGCTTAGCCAGCGGGAGGGCCAGCCATGAGCAGTTCTTC	CASSLASGRASHEQFF
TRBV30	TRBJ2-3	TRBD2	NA	TGTGCCTGGACCCATGGGGTAGCGGGAGTGATGACAGATACGCAGTATTTT	CAWTHGVAGVMTDTQYF
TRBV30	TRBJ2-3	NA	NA	TGTGCCTGGAGAGCGGACAGACACACAGATACGCAGTATTTT	CAWRADRHTDTQYF
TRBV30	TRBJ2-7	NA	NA	TGTGCCTGGAGTATTGGGGGGTCTTACGAGCAGTACTTC	CAWSIGGSYEQYF
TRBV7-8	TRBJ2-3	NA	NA	TGTGCCAGCAGCTTTGGCCGGAGGACAGATACGCAGTATTTT	CASSFGRRTDTQYF
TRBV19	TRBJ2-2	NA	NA	TGTGCCAGTAGTAGGGGGCGCGCGACCGGGGAGCTGTTTTTT	CASSRGRATGELFF
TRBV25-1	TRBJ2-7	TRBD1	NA	TGTGCCAGCAGTGGGGGGCCGGGACAGGGCTACTACGAGCAGTACTTC	CASSGGPGQGYYEQYF
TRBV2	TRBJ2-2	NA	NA	TGTGCCAGCAAGTCCCCTGACAGGTCGAACACCGGGGAGCTGTTTTTT	CASKSPDRSNTGELFF
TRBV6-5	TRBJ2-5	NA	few	TGTGCCAGCAGACGGGGGACCCAAGAGACCCAGTACTTC	CASRRGTQETQYF
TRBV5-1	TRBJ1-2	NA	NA	TGCGCCAGCAGCTTGGATGGCCTCGCGGATGGCTACACCTTC	CASSLDGLADGYTF
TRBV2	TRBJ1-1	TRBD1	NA	TGTGCCAGCGGACCCATCAGGGGGCCAGCTTTCTTT	CASGPIRGPAFF
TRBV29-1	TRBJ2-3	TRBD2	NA	TGCAGCGTTGACCCGACTAGCGGGAAGGCAGATACGCAGTATTTT	CSVDPTSGKADTQYF
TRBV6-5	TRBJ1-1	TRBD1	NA	TGTGCCAGCAGTGAGGACAGGGTGGGGACTGAAGCTTTCTTT	CASSEDRVGTEAFF
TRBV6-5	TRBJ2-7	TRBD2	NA	TGTGCCAGCAGTCGGGACTACCTAACCTACGAGCAGTACTTC	CASSRDYLTYEQYF
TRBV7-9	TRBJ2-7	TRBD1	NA	TGTGCCAGCAGCTCGCCCTTTGGACAGGCCTACGAGCAGTACTTC	CASSSPFGQAYEQYF
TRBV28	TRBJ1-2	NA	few	TGTGCCAGCAGGGAGGTTCGGGATGGCTACACCTTC	CASREVRDGYTF
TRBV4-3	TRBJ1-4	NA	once	TGCGCCAGCAGCCCCGGCTCAGGCGCCTCTAATGAAAAACTGTTTTTT	CASSPGSGASNEKLFF
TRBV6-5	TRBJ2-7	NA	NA	TGTGCCAGCAGTTACCCTCCGGGGGACGAGCAGTACTTC	CASSYPPGDEQYF
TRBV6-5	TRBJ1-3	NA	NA	TGTGCCAGCAGTTACTCCGGGGGAATCGACACCATATATTTT	CASSYSGGIDTIYF
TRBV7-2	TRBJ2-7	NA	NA	TGTGCCAGCAGCTTAAGCCTAGCGTACGAGCAGTACTTC	CASSLSLAYEQYF
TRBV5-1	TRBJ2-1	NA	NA	TGCGCCAGCAGCTTGGCCCGGACTAAGAATGAGCAGTTCTTC	CASSLARTKNEQFF
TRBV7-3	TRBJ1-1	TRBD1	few	TGTGCCAGCAGCTTCGACAGGGAAACTGAAGCTTTCTTT	CASSFDRETEAFF
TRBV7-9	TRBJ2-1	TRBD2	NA	TGTGCCAGCAGCCTAGATGGGTTTCGCGGGAGGACCAATGAGCAGTTCTTC	CASSLDGFRGRTNEQFF
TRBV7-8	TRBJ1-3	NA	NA	TGTGCCAGCAGCCCGGGTCCGGGTGGTGGAAACACCATATATTTT	CASSPGPGGGNTIYF
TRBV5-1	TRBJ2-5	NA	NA	TGCGCCAGCAGCGGAGGACAAGAGACCCAGTACTTC	CASSGGQETQYF
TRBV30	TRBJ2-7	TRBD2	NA	TGTGCCTGGGGCCGGGGGGGGACGACCTACGAGCAGTACTTC	CAWGRGGTTYEQYF
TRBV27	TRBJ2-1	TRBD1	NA	TGTGCCAGCAGGTGGCCCGGGACAGACAATGAGCAGTTCTTC	CASRWPGTDNEQFF
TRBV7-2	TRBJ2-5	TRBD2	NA	TGTGCCAGCAGCTCTTCCGGGACTAGGCCATCGGAGACCCAGTACTTC	CASSSSGTRPSETQYF
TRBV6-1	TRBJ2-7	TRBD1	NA	TGTGCCAGCAGCGAAAACGGACAGGCCGTTTTTGAGCAGTACTTC	CASSENGQAVFEQYF
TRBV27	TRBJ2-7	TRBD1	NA	TGTGCCAGCAGTTTGCCGGGACAGTTCAACGAGCAGTACTTC	CASSLPGQFNEQYF
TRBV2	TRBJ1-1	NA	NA	TGTGCCAGCACACAGGCTCATGAAAGCACTGAAGCTTTCTTT	CASTQAHESTEAFF
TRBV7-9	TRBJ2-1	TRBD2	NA	TGTGCCAGCAGCGATATTGGGACTAGCGGATCTAATGAGCAGTTCTTC	CASSDIGTSGSNEQFF
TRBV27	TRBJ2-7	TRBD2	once	TGTGCCAGCAGTTCCGGGGGGGGCTATTACGAGCAGTACTTC	CASSSGGGYYEQYF
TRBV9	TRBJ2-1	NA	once	TGTGCCAGCAGCCTGCGGTTTTACAATGAGCAGTTCTTC	CASSLRFYNEQFF
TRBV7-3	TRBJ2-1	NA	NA	TGTGCCAGCAGCTCGCGTGGACAGACAAAGGGCAATGAGCAGTTCTTC	CASSSRGQTKGNEQFF
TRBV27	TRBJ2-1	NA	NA	TGTGCCAGCAGTTTGCTGAGCTCCTACAATGAGCAGTTCTTC	CASSLLSSYNEQFF
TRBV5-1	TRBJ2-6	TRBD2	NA	TGCGCCAGCAGCTCGTGGGGGGGCTCTGGGGCCAACGTCCTGACTTTC	CASSSWGGSGANVLTF
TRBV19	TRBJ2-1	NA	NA	TGTGCCAGTAGTAGCCTAGGCTACAATGAGCAGTTCTTC	CASSSLGYNEQFF
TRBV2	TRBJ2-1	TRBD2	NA	TGTGCCAGCAGTGAATTTCTGGGACTAGAGTCCCTAGGCTCCTACAATGAGCAGTTCTTC	CASSEFLGLESLGSYNEQFF
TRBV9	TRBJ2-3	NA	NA	TGTGCCAGCAGCACCCGCCTCGGAGATACGCAGTATTTT	CASSTRLGDTQYF
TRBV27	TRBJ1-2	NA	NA	TGTGCCAGCAGTTTAAGGGGCAGCTCTAACTATGGCTACACCTTC	CASSLRGSSNYGYTF
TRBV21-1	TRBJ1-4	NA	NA	TGTGCCAGCAGCAGGCCCCGACAGGCCCTTAATGAAAAACTGTTTTTT	CASSRPRQALNEKLFF
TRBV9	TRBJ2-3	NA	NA	TGTGCCAGCAGCGTAGGAGTGGGCACAGATACGCAGTATTTT	CASSVGVGTDTQYF
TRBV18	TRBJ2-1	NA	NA	TGTGCCAGCTCACCTGTAATGGCGGCCTACAATGAGCAGTTCTTC	CASSPVMAAYNEQFF
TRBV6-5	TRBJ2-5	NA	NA	TGTGCCAGCACCCAGGAGGGGTGGGAGACCCAGTACTTC	CASTQEGWETQYF
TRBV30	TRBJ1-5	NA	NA	TGTGCCTGGAGTCTGGACAAGAATCAGCCCCAGCATTTT	CAWSLDKNQPQHF
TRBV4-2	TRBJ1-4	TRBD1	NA	TGTGCCAGCAGCAGCCGCCGGGACAGTCGAGAAAAACTGTTTTTT	CASSSRRDSREKLFF
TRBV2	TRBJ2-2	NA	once	TGTGCCAGCAGCCTGACTAGTTCCGGGGAGCTGTTTTTT	CASSLTSSGELFF
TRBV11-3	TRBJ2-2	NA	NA	TGTGCCAGCAGCTTAGTCGGGGGGGAGCTGTTTTTT	CASSLVGGELFF
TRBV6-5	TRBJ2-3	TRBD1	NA	TGTGCCAGCAGTACCGGGACAGGGGCAGATACGCAGTATTTT	CASSTGTGADTQYF
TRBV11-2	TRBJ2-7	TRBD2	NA	TGTGCCAGCAGCTTAAGACTAGCGGGAGGGCGACCCACCTCCTACGAGCAGTACTTC	CASSLRLAGGRPTSYEQYF
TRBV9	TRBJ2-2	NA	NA	TGTGCCAGCAGCGTAGGTTCCCCCGGGAGCGGGGAGCTGTTTTTT	CASSVGSPGSGELFF
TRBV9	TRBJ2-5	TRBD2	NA	TGTGCCAGCAGCGTAGGGGGGGGAGAGACCCAGTACTTC	CASSVGGGETQYF
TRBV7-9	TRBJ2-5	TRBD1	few	TGTGCCAGCAGCCCCAGGGGGAGCCAAGAGACCCAGTACTTC	CASSPRGSQETQYF
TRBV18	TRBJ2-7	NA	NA	TGTGCCAGCTCACCGGGACAAATCTACGAGCAGTACTTC	CASSPGQIYEQYF